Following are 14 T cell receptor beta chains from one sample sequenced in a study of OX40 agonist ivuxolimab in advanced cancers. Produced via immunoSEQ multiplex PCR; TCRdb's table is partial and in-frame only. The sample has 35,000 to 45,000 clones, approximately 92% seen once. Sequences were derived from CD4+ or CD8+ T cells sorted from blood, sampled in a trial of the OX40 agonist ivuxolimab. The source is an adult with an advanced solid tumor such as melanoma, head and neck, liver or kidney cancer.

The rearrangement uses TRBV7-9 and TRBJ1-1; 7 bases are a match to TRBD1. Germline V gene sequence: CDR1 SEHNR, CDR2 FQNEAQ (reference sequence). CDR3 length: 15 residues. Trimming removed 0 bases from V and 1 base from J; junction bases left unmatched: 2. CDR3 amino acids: CASSLAGQANTEAFF. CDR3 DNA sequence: TGTGCCAGCAGCTTAGCTGGACAGGCGAACACTGAAGCTTTCTTT. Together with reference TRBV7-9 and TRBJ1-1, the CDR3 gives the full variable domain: DTGVSQNPRHKITKRGQNVTFRCDPISEHNRLYWYRQTLGQGPEFLTYFQNEAQLEKSRLLSDRFSAERPKGSFSTLEIQRTEQGDSAMYLCASSLAGQANTEAFFGQGTRLTVV.

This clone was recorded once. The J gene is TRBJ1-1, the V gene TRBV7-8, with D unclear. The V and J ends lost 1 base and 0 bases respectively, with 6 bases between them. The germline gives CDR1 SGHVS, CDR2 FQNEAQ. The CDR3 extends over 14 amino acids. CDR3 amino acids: CASSLGRLNTEAFF. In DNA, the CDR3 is TGTGCCAGCAGCTTAGGGCGATTGAACACTGAAGCTTTCTTT.

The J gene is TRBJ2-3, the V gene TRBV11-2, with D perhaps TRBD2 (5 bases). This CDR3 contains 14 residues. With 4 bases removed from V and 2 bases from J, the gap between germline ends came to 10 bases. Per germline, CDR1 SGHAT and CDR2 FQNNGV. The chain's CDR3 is CASSSGLITDTQYF. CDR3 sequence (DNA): TGTGCCAGCAGCTCTGGACTCATCACAGATACGCAGTATTTT.

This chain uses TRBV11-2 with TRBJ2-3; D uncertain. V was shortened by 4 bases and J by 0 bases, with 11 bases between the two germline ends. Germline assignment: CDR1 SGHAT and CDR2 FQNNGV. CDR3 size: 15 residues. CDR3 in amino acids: CASSYTASSTDTQYF. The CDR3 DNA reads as TGTGCCAGCAGCTATACAGCTTCTAGCACAGATACGCAGTATTTT.

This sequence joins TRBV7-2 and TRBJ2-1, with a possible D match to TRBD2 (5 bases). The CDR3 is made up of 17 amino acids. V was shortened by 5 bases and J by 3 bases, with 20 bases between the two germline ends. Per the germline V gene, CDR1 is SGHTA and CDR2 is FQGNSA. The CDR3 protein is CASSRITRVTSYNEQFF. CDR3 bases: TGTGCCAGCAGCCGAATTACACGGGTTACTAGCTACAATGAGCAGTTCTTC. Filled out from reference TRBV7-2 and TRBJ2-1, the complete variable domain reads GAGVSQSPSNKVTEKGKDVELRCDPISGHTALYWYRQSLGQGLEFLIYFQGNSAPDKSGLPSDRFSAERTGGSVSTLTIQRTQQEDSAVYLCASSRITRVTSYNEQFFGPGTRLTVL.

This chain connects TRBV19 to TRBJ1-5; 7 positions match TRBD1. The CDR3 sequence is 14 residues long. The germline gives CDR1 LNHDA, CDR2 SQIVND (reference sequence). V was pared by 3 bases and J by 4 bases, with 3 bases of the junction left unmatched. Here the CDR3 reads CASSMTGLNQPQHF. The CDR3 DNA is TGTGCCAGTAGTATGACAGGGCTTAATCAGCCCCAGCATTTT.

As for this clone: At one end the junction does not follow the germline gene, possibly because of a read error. For the CDR3, the DNA is TGTGCCAGCAGTTTACGTTGGGACAGCCAAGATATGCAGTATTTT. Translation gives CASSLRWDSQDMQYF. The V call is TRBV27, the J call TRBJ2-3; 7 bases are shared with TRBD1. This CDR3 spans 15 amino acids. CDR1 and CDR2 from the germline V gene are MNHEY and SMNVEV (reference sequence).

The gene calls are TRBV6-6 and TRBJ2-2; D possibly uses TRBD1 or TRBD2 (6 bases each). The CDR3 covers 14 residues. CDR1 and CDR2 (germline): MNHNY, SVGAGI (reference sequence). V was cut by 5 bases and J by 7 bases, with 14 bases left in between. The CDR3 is CASSRERGLGELFF. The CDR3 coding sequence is TGTGCCAGCAGTCGGGAACGGGGGCTCGGGGAGCTGTTTTTT.

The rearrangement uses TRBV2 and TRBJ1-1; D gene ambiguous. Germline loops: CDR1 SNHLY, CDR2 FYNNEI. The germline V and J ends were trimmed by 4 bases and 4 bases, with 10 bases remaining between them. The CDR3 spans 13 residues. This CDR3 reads CASSVGFSTEAFF. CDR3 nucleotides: TGTGCCAGCAGTGTAGGGTTTAGCACTGAAGCTTTCTTT.

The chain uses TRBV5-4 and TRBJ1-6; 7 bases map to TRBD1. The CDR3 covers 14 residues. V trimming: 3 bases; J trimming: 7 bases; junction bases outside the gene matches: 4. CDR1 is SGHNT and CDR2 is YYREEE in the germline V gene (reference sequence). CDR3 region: CASSSGQLNSPLHF. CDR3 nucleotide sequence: TGTGCCAGCAGCTCGGGACAGCTAAATTCACCCCTCCACTTT. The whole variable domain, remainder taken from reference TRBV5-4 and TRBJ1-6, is ETGVTQSPTHLIKTRGQQVTLRCSSQSGHNTVSWYQQALGQGPQFIFQYYREEENGRGNFPPRFSGLQFPNYSSELNVNALELDDSALYLCASSSGQLNSPLHFGNGTRLTVT.

As DNA, the CDR3 is TGTGCCAGCAGTGAATTACGCGGCGCAGGACGAAACAATCAGCCCCAGCATTTT. Its translation: CASSELRGAGRNNQPQHF. The chain recombines TRBV6-1 with TRBJ1-5; D not certain. The germline V gene encodes CDR1 MNHNS and CDR2 SASEGT. The CDR3 is 18 residues long. V was pared by 2 bases and J by 3 bases, with 20 bases between.

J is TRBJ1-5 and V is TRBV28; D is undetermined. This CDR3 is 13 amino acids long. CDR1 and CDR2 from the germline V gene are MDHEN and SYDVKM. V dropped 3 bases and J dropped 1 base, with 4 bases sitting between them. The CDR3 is CASSFPSNQPQHF. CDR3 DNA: TGTGCCAGCAGTTTCCCCAGCAATCAGCCCCAGCATTTT.

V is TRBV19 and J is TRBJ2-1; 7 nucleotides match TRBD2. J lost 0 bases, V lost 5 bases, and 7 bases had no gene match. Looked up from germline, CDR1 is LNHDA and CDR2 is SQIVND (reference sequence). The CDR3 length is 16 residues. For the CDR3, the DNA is TGTGCCAGTAGTTCTCCTAGCGGCCCCTCCTACAATGAGCAGTTCTTC. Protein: CASSSPSGPSYNEQFF.

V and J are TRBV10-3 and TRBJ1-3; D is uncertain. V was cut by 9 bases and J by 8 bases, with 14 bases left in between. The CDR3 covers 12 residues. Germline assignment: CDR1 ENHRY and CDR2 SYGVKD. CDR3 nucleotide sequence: TGTGCCATAACGGGGAGTGGGGACACCATATATTTT. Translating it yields CAITGSGDTIYF.